A selection of T cell receptor beta chains follows, all from one sample in a study of spatial heterogeneity in lung cancer. MiXCR, run by TCRdb on the 5' RACE reads, gives a single entry per CDR3 protein. The sample has roughly 17,000 distinct CDR3 sequences; over 20% are singletons. The material sequenced was PBMCs, taken at surgery. The receptor set was obtained from a female donor with early-stage non-small cell lung cancer. Both conserved end residues are part of each CDR3.

J: TRBJ1-5
length: 13
V: TRBV3-1
CDR3: CASSQKGIQPQHF

J: TRBJ2-2
length: 14
V: TRBV28
CDR3: CASVVAGTTGELFF

J: TRBJ2-1
length: 16
V: TRBV6-6
CDR3: CASLWGASGNDNEQFF

J: TRBJ1-4
length: 14
V: TRBV20-1
CDR3: CSARRQLLNEKLFF

J: TRBJ2-4
length: 15
V: TRBV5-1
CDR3: CASSLVPGWENIQYF

J: TRBJ1-3
length: 12
V: TRBV18
CDR3: CASSPVDSYPRF

J: TRBJ2-1
length: 16
V: TRBV4-2
CDR3: CASSQDSASGGNEQFF

J: TRBJ2-1
length: 14
V: TRBV10-3
CDR3: CAISVLAENNEQFF

J: TRBJ1-5
length: 14
V: TRBV5-5
CDR3: CASSLMIGNQPQHF

J: TRBJ2-7
length: 14
V: TRBV13
CDR3: CASSARQGTYEQYF